This T cell receptor beta chain was retrieved from a study of radiotherapy plus CTLA-4 blockade in lung cancer. Clones were read by immunoSEQ multiplex PCR, and TCRdb kept only the in-frame ones, dropping some. The sample records some 90,000 clones, around 86% being singletons. From germline, CDR1 is LGHNT and CDR2 FRNRAP. V was clipped by 6 bases and J by 4 bases; unmatched bases: 2. CDR3 length: 12 amino acids. Sequencing was performed on peripheral blood, taken from a patient treated with radiotherapy plus ipilimumab. This clonotype was sampled from a human donor with non-small cell lung cancer who had stable disease on radiotherapy plus ipilimumab. The rearrangement joins TRBV12-5 to TRBJ1-1; TRBD1 matches at 7 bases. The CDR3 DNA sequence: TGTGCTAGTGGACCAGGGGGCACTGAAGCTTTCTTT. As protein: CASGPGGTEAFF.